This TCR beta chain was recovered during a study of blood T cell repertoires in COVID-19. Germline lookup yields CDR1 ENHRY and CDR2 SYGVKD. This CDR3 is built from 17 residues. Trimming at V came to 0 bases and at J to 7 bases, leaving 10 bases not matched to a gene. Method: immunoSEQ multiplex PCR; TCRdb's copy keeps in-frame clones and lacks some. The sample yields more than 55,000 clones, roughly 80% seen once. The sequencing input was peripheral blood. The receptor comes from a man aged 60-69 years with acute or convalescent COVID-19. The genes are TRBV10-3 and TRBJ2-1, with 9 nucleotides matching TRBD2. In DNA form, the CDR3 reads TGTGCCATCAGTGAGTCGTTCCAGCGGGGGGTGGTGAATGAGCAGTTCTTC. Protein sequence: CAISESFQRGVVNEQFF.